This is a list of T cell receptor beta chains from one sample in a study of blood T cell repertoires in COVID-19. Sequenced by immunoSEQ multiplex PCR; TCRdb stores in-frame clones only, minus some. Found here are roughly 290,000 clones, about 89% of them singletons; the top ten hold around 0.8%. Sequenced: peripheral blood. All receptors derive from a man in his thirties or forties with acute or convalescent COVID-19. CDR3s include the opening cysteine and the closing phenylalanine or tryptophan.

V gene: TRBV29-1
J gene: TRBJ2-1
CDR3 protein: CSVVSSSGVVGQFF

V gene: TRBV30
J gene: TRBJ1-6
CDR3 protein: CAWNRDLDSPLHF

V gene: TRBV28
J gene: TRBJ2-1
CDR3 protein: CASSPPRNEQFF

V gene: TRBV27
J gene: TRBJ1-1
CDR3 protein: CASSFTGQTEAFF

V gene: TRBV9
J gene: TRBJ2-1
CDR3 protein: CASSVTGSSYNEQFF

V gene: TRBV10-2
J gene: TRBJ1-5
CDR3 protein: CASNQVLSNQPQHF

V gene: TRBV5-4
J gene: TRBJ2-7
CDR3 protein: CASSLDTGYEQYF

V gene: TRBV5-1
J gene: TRBJ2-7
CDR3 protein: CASSSRETYEQYF

V gene: TRBV5-6
J gene: TRBJ1-5
CDR3 protein: CASRQGATGNQPQHF

V gene: TRBV29-1
J gene: TRBJ1-2
CDR3 protein: CSVRHNYGYTF

V gene: TRBV12-5
J gene: TRBJ1-3
CDR3 protein: CASRQGEGNTIYF

V gene: TRBV7-8
J gene: TRBJ1-1
CDR3 protein: CASSFPGNTEAFF

V gene: TRBV7-2
J gene: TRBJ2-5
CDR3 protein: CASSLKTGYETQYF

V gene: TRBV19
J gene: TRBJ2-2
CDR3 protein: CAISDPGGTNTGELFF

V gene: TRBV7-2
J gene: TRBJ2-1
CDR3 protein: CASSLVPSGSNEQFF

V gene: TRBV7-8
J gene: TRBJ1-1
CDR3 protein: CASSLGGTNTEAFF

V gene: TRBV5-6
J gene: TRBJ1-2
CDR3 protein: CASSLRQGDGYTF

V gene: TRBV11-3
J gene: TRBJ2-1
CDR3 protein: CASSRTSGREQFF

V gene: TRBV30
J gene: TRBJ1-2
CDR3 protein: CAWTQTIYGYTF

V gene: TRBV11-2
J gene: TRBJ2-5
CDR3 protein: CASSLIIGGETQYF

V gene: TRBV12-2
J gene: TRBJ1-5
CDR3 protein: CASRLDRNQPQHF

V gene: TRBV7-2
J gene: TRBJ1-2
CDR3 protein: CASSLGFRGDYGYTF

V gene: TRBV30
J gene: TRBJ2-7
CDR3 protein: CAWSTQDGREQYF

V gene: TRBV15
J gene: TRBJ1-4
CDR3 protein: CATSRSMSEKLFF

V gene: TRBV7-3
J gene: TRBJ2-1
CDR3 protein: CASSLSYGGNEQFF

V gene: TRBV5-4
J gene: TRBJ1-1
CDR3 protein: CASSFVHSNTEAFF

V gene: TRBV7-3
J gene: TRBJ1-6
CDR3 protein: CASSSGQGNSPLHF

V gene: TRBV10-1
J gene: TRBJ2-7
CDR3 protein: CASSEWGVMDEQYF

V gene: TRBV25-1
J gene: TRBJ1-5
CDR3 protein: CASSPTGSNQPQHF

V gene: TRBV3-1/TRBV3-2
J gene: TRBJ1-4
CDR3 protein: CASSQAGVVYGNEKLFF

V gene: TRBV28
J gene: TRBJ2-3
CDR3 protein: CASIPSGFTDTQYF

V gene: TRBV28
J gene: TRBJ2-7
CDR3 protein: CASSTPSGRAVEQYF

V gene: TRBV12-5
J gene: TRBJ1-4
CDR3 protein: CASGSGQGQANEKLFF

V gene: TRBV15
J gene: TRBJ1-2
CDR3 protein: CATSLDRDNGYTF

V gene: TRBV2
J gene: TRBJ2-2
CDR3 protein: CASSKQVVKTGELFF

V gene: TRBV7-2
J gene: TRBJ1-2
CDR3 protein: CASSSSTASNYGYTF

V gene: TRBV11-2
J gene: TRBJ2-1
CDR3 protein: CASSFESQNEQFF

V gene: TRBV29-1
J gene: TRBJ2-7
CDR3 protein: CSVAASGSSYEQYF

V gene: TRBV29-1
J gene: TRBJ1-4
CDR3 protein: CSVQGSYEKLFF

V gene: TRBV6-5
J gene: TRBJ2-3
CDR3 protein: CATNRDRGDTQYF

V gene: TRBV3-1/TRBV3-2
J gene: TRBJ2-7
CDR3 protein: CASRSTSEGYEQYF

V gene: TRBV19
J gene: TRBJ2-5
CDR3 protein: CASSVGGSQYF

V gene: TRBV30
J gene: TRBJ1-6
CDR3 protein: CAWSPQGSWAPLHF

V gene: TRBV28
J gene: TRBJ1-2
CDR3 protein: CASSSGQVYGGYTF

V gene: TRBV29-1
J gene: TRBJ2-1
CDR3 protein: CSVVPQRGGNEQFF

V gene: TRBV9
J gene: TRBJ2-1
CDR3 protein: CASSVVGQGAGEQFF

V gene: TRBV9
J gene: TRBJ1-5
CDR3 protein: CASSPTPDSRNQPQHF

V gene: TRBV11-2
J gene: TRBJ2-1
CDR3 protein: CASSVDEGDEQFF

V gene: TRBV6-2/TRBV6-3
J gene: TRBJ2-5
CDR3 protein: CASSYFGGKETQYF

V gene: TRBV11-1
J gene: TRBJ2-5
CDR3 protein: CASSLVSGFSETQYF

V gene: TRBV4-2
J gene: TRBJ2-7
CDR3 protein: CAARAGTGGNYEQYF

V gene: TRBV2
J gene: TRBJ2-1
CDR3 protein: CASVAGGDNEQFF

V gene: TRBV28
J gene: TRBJ1-1
CDR3 protein: CASSPPSVAVEAFF

V gene: TRBV10-1
J gene: TRBJ2-1
CDR3 protein: CASSESRAGGNEQFF

V gene: TRBV7-3
J gene: TRBJ2-3
CDR3 protein: CASSTGTSVTDTQYF

V gene: TRBV4-2
J gene: TRBJ1-3
CDR3 protein: CASSRSRMTVFSGNTIYF

V gene: TRBV9
J gene: TRBJ1-1
CDR3 protein: CASSVAQGMTEAFF

V gene: TRBV4-1
J gene: TRBJ1-2
CDR3 protein: CASSQDRNYGYTF

V gene: TRBV30
J gene: TRBJ1-2
CDR3 protein: CAWRGPWGRGNYGYTF